The TCR beta chain under discussion was sequenced for a study of radiation and T cells in renal cell carcinoma. Points on this clone: Its specificity is not known.

The CDR3 has 16 amino acids. Per germline, CDR1 LNHDA and CDR2 SQIVND (reference sequence). The ends lost 1 base at V and 2 bases at J; junction bases unmatched: 3. Documented time point: blood 4 weeks post-SBRT, at nephrectomy. Treatment: 15 Gy SBRT to primary tumor, nephrectomy 4 weeks later. Nephrectomy followed 15 Gy stereotactic body radiation by 4 weeks. Serial blood draws occurred at baseline and 2 and 4 weeks post-SBRT. Study conclusions and caveats: In blood, top tumor clones expanded by 2 weeks, shrinking by 4.

The data were produced by immunoSEQ multiplex PCR, yet TCRdb's version contains in-frame clones alone and is incomplete. The sample records approximately 85,000 clones, 89% being singletons. The specimen comprised blood, sampled from a patient whose treatment included radiotherapy and nephrectomy. This receptor was identified in a woman in her 70s with renal cell carcinoma. J is TRBJ2-3 and V is TRBV19; 10 positions agree with TRBD2. The CDR3 sequence is CASSIVSGGITDTQYF. DNA of the CDR3: TGTGCCAGTAGTATAGTTAGCGGGGGGATCACAGATACGCAGTATTTT.